The clone carrying this TCR beta chain was seen only once. The data stem from a study of CD8 T cells in Susac syndrome. RNA amounts of about 0.45 to 1 ug underwent reverse transcription with random hexamers. TCRdb redid the calling of the immunoSEQ multiplex PCR reads with MiXCR, one entry per CDR3 protein. Of 250,000 to 300,000 distinct CDR3 sequences in the sample, 89% were seen once. CDR1 is MDHEN, CDR2 SYDVKM, per germline. Trimming left V 8 bases short and J 4 bases short, with 14 bases between. CDR3 length: 13 residues. The sequencing input was CD8+ T cells from PBMCs. The TCR comes from a human donor with multiple sclerosis. This chain joins TRBV28 and TRBJ2-5, with TRBD1 as a possible D gene (6 bases). This CDR3 is CASQPEGGETQYF. DNA for the CDR3: TGTGCCAGCCAACCCGAAGGGGGAGAGACCCAGTACTTC.